This TCR beta chain was identified during a study of cytomegalovirus exposure and HLA in healthy donors. Only one count was recorded for this clone. With 60 Vbeta and 13 Jbeta primers, the PCR was carried out. Here immunoSEQ multiplex PCR was the method, and the copy in TCRdb shows in-frame clones only, minus some. Here the sample spans fewer than 100,000 clones, roughly three quarters being singletons. V trimming: 4 bases; J trimming: 6 bases; junction bases outside the gene matches: 13. The germline V gene encodes CDR1 MDHEN and CDR2 SYDVKM. This CDR3 has 16 amino acids. The chain links TRBV28 to TRBJ2-7; 9 bases are shared with TRBD1. The specimen was PBMCs. The receptor comes from a middle-aged man in good health and CMV-seronegative. CDR3 DNA: TGTGCCAGCAGTTCCGCCGGGACAGGGAAAATTGGCGAGCAGTACTTC. Translation gives CASSSAGTGKIGEQYF. Together with reference TRBV28 and TRBJ2-7, the CDR3 gives the full variable domain: DVKVTQSSRYLVKRTGEKVFLECVQDMDHENMFWYRQDPGLGLRLIYFSYDVKMKEKGDIPEGYSVSREKKERFSLILESASTNQTSMYLCASSSAGTGKIGEQYFGPGTRLTVT.